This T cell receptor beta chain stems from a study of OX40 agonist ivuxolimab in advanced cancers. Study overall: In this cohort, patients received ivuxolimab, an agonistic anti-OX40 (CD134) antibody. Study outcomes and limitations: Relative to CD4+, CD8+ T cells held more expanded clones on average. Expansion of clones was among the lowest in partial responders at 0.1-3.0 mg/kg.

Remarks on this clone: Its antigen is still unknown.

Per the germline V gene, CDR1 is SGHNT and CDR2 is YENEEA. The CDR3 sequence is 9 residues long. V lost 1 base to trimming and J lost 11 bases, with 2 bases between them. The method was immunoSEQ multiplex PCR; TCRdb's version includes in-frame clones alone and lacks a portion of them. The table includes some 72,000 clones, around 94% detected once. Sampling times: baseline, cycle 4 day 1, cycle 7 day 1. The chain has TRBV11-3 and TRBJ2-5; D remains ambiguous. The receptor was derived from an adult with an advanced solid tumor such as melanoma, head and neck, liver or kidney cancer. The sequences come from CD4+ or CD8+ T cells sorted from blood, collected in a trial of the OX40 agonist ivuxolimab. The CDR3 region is CASSLGQYF. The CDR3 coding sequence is TGTGCCAGCAGCTTAGGACAGTACTTC. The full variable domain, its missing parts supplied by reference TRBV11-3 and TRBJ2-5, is EAGVVQSPRYKIIEKKQPVAFWCNPISGHNTLYWYLQNLGQGPELLIRYENEEAVDDSQLPKDRFSAERLKGVDSTLKIQPAELGDSAVYLCASSLGQYFGPGTRLLVL.